A single sample gave rise to the 19 T cell receptor beta chains below, sequenced in a study of beta chain features in type 1 diabetes. Reverse transcribing all isolated RNA meant expressed TCRB transcripts were sequenced. The method was immunoSEQ multiplex PCR; TCRdb's version includes in-frame clones alone and lacks a portion of them. This sample has hundreds of thousands of clones, with approximately 15% found just once. The material sequenced was central memory CD4+ T cells from blood. These receptors originate from a man aged 25 to 45 in good health.

The gene calls are TRBV7-7 and TRBJ1-2, with TRBD1 matching over 7 bases. V lost 5 bases, J lost 1 base, and 7 bases stayed unmatched. CDR1 SSHAT and CDR2 FNYEAQ come from the germline V gene (reference sequence). The length of the CDR3 is 15 residues. This CDR3 is CASSHTDRINYGYTF. The DNA for the CDR3 is TGTGCCAGCAGCCACACGGACAGGATTAACTATGGCTACACCTTC.

The sample holds many counts of this clone. The chain combines TRBV6-5 with TRBJ2-3; 7 bases map to TRBD2. The CDR3 runs to 15 residues. Per the germline V gene, CDR1 is MNHEY and CDR2 is SVGAGI. With 0 bases clipped from V and 5 bases from J, the junction kept 5 bases outside the gene matches. As DNA, the CDR3 is TGTGCCAGCAGTTACTCGGGGCGGGAGCTAGATACGCAGTATTTT. Protein product: CASSYSGRELDTQYF.

The chain couples TRBV7-9 to TRBJ1-1; D unresolved. V lost 3 bases and J 5 bases, leaving 13 bases between the germline ends. There are 14 residues in the CDR3. CDR1 and CDR2 (germline): SEHNR, FQNEAQ (reference sequence). CDR3 DNA sequence: TGTGCCAGCAGCTTGCCCGGACTCCTGACTGAAGCTTTCTTT. It codes for CASSLPGLLTEAFF.

The V gene is TRBV19, the J gene TRBJ2-5; TRBD2 agrees at 8 bases. Germline loops: CDR1 LNHDA, CDR2 SQIVND (reference sequence). With V trimmed by 4 bases and J by 4 bases, 5 bases remained unmatched. This CDR3 contains 14 residues. The CDR3 nucleotides read TGTGCCAGTAGTACAGGACTAGCTGGAGAGACCCAGTACTTC. It specifies CASSTGLAGETQYF.

A few counts support this clone. The chain employs TRBV6-5 and TRBJ1-1; D is ambiguous. The CDR3 contains 11 residues. V was pared by 8 bases and J by 11 bases, with 15 bases between. Germline V gene sequence: CDR1 MNHEY, CDR2 SVGAGI. The CDR3 loop reads CASRIEWRAFF. The CDR3, as DNA: TGTGCCAGCCGCATTGAATGGCGGGCTTTCTTT.

The table lists this clone with a few counts. The V and J genes are TRBV2 and TRBJ1-1, with D tentatively TRBD1 (5 bases). CDR3 length: 13 amino acids. The V gene lost 7 bases and the J gene lost 1 base, with 10 bases spanning the gap. Germline-derived CDR1 and CDR2 are SNHLY and FYNNEI. The CDR3 here is CASTKGWNTEAFF. CDR3 in DNA: TGTGCCAGCACTAAGGGGTGGAACACTGAAGCTTTCTTT.

This clone has a handful of counts. The genes are TRBV25-1 and TRBJ1-4, with D possibly being TRBD1 (6 bases). V lost 6 bases, J lost 7 bases, and 18 bases lay in between. This CDR3 has 15 amino acids. The V gene's germline CDR1 is MGHDK and CDR2 SYGVNS. CDR3 nucleotides: TGTGCCAGCAGCCACAGGGAAACTATAGGTGAAAAACTGTTTTTT. This translates into CASSHRETIGEKLFF.

The gene calls are TRBV11-2 and TRBJ2-2; D may be TRBD2 (6 bases). Trimming took 4 bases from V and 1 from J, leaving 13 bases between them. Germline V gives CDR1 SGHAT, CDR2 FQNNGV. This CDR3 is built from 16 residues. CDR3 residues: CASSSVAALNTGELFF. The CDR3, as DNA: TGTGCCAGCAGCTCAGTAGCGGCCCTGAACACCGGGGAGCTGTTTTTT. Using reference TRBV11-2 and TRBJ2-2 for the parts outside the CDR3, the full variable domain is EAGVAQSPRYKIIEKRQSVAFWCNPISGHATLYWYQQILGQGPKLLIQFQNNGVVDDSQLPKDRFSAERLKGVDSTLKIQPAKLEDSAVYLCASSSVAALNTGELFFGEGSRLTVL.

CDR3 amino acids: CASSPLAGGQETQYF. The CDR3 nucleotides read TGTGCCAGCAGCCCACTAGCGGGAGGGCAAGAGACCCAGTACTTC. V usage is TRBV2 and J usage is TRBJ2-5; 13 bases are shared with TRBD2. The CDR3 extends over 15 amino acids. Germline-derived CDR1 and CDR2 are SNHLY and FYNNEI. J was trimmed by 2 bases and V by 6 bases; bases with no gene match: 3.

This clone was counted a few times. This sequence joins TRBV10-3 and TRBJ2-1, with 11 bases lining up with TRBD2. CDR3 length: 15 amino acids. Germline assignment: CDR1 ENHRY and CDR2 SYGVKD. J gave up 3 bases and V 7 bases, and 5 bases lay outside the gene matches. The CDR3 region is CAIKVGLAGYNEQFF. In DNA, the CDR3 is TGTGCCATCAAGGTTGGACTAGCGGGCTACAATGAGCAGTTCTTC.

This clone has a handful of counts. The J gene is TRBJ1-1, the V gene TRBV5-1, with no clear D. V was shortened by 2 bases and J by 2 bases, with 10 bases between the two germline ends. The germline V gene encodes CDR1 SGHRS and CDR2 YFSETQ. The CDR3 is made up of 14 amino acids. As DNA, the CDR3 is TGCGCCAGCAGCTTACAGCCCATAAACACTGAAGCTTTCTTT. It encodes CASSLQPINTEAFF.

This clone was counted a few times. The chain employs TRBV2 and TRBJ2-2, with D possibly matching TRBD1 (5 bases). V shed 2 bases and J shed 5 bases, with 9 bases lying between them. CDR1 and CDR2 (germline): SNHLY, FYNNEI. This CDR3 contains 14 residues. Written as DNA, the CDR3 is TGTGCCAGCAGTGAAAACAGGATAACCGGGGAGCTGTTTTTT. Translating gives CASSENRITGELFF.

The V and J genes are TRBV4-3 and TRBJ1-2, with a possible D match to TRBD1 (5 bases). The CDR3 runs 14 residues. V lost 5 bases and J lost 3, with 13 bases in between. Germline V gene lookup returns CDR1 LGHNA and CDR2 YSLEER. The CDR3 spells CASSRIGGDYGYTF. CDR3 coding DNA: TGCGCCAGCAGCAGAATTGGGGGGGACTATGGCTACACCTTC.

This clone was detected a few times. The sample contains more than one DNA sequence encoding this CDR3. The chain has TRBV5-6 and TRBJ1-2; 10 bases are a match to TRBD1. The CDR3 runs to 14 residues. The germline V gene encodes CDR1 SGHDT and CDR2 YYEEEE. Trimming cost V 3 bases and J 5 bases; bases outside gene matches: 4. The CDR3 reads CASSSDRGLYGYTF. The DNA of the CDR3 is TGTGCCAGCAGCTCCGACAGGGGGCTATATGGCTACACCTTC.

In DNA form, the CDR3 reads TGTGCCAGCCTCCTAGCGGGGGGGATTAACACAGATACGCAGTATTTT. Its protein is CASLLAGGINTDTQYF. The V gene is TRBV7-9, the J gene TRBJ2-3; 12 nucleotides agree with TRBD2. Trimming removed 8 bases from V and 2 bases from J; junction bases left unmatched: 8. The CDR3 is 16 amino acids. CDR1 is SEHNR, CDR2 FQNEAQ, per germline (reference sequence).

The gene calls are TRBV19 and TRBJ1-5; D remains unclear. The CDR3 is 17 amino acids. V was trimmed by 7 bases and J by 1 base, leaving 20 bases between them. Germline V CDR1 and CDR2: LNHDA, SQIVND (reference sequence). This CDR3 reads CASTRGLYDRSNQPQHF. The CDR3 DNA is TGTGCCAGTACTCGGGGTTTGTACGATCGGAGCAATCAGCCCCAGCATTTT.

This clone was seen a handful of times. This rearrangement joins TRBV19 to TRBJ2-3, with TRBD2 identical over 7 bases. The CDR3 covers 14 residues. Germline V lookup: CDR1 LNHDA, CDR2 SQIVND (reference sequence). V lost 6 bases, J lost 11 bases, and 14 bases stayed unmatched. CDR3 nucleotide sequence: TGTGCCAGTAGCCCAGCGGGGTCGGGATATGGGCAGTATTTT. As protein: CASSPAGSGYGQYF.

This clone was found a few times. The rearrangement uses TRBV6-1 and TRBJ2-2; 7 positions agree with TRBD1. The CDR3 loop spans 16 amino acids. CDR1 MNHNS and CDR2 SASEGT come from the germline V gene. V dropped 4 bases and J dropped 5; count of bases not matched to a gene: 10. In nucleotides, the CDR3 is TGTGCCAGCAGTGGGGAGACAGGGATCTTAACCGGGGAGCTGTTTTTT. Translating gives CASSGETGILTGELFF.

The chain links TRBV28 to TRBJ1-6; D not certain. The CDR3 runs to 15 residues. The V gene lost 6 bases and the J gene lost 6 bases, with 15 bases spanning the gap. Germline V lookup: CDR1 MDHEN, CDR2 SYDVKM. For the CDR3, the DNA is TGTGCCAGCAGCCCCGTGTCGGTACTTAATTCACCCCTCCACTTT. Its protein is CASSPVSVLNSPLHF.